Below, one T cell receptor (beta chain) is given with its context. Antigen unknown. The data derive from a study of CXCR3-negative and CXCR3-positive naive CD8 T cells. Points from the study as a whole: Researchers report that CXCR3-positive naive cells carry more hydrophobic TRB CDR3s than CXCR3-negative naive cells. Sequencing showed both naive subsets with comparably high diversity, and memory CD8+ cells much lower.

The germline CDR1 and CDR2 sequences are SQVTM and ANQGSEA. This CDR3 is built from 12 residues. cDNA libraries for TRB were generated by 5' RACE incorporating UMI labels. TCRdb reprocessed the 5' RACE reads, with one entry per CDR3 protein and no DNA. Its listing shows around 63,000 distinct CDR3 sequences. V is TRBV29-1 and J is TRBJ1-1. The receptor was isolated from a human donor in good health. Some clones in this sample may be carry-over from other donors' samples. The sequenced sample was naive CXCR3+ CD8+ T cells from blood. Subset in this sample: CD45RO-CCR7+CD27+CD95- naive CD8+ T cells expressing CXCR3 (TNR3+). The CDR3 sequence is CSVEQINLEAFF. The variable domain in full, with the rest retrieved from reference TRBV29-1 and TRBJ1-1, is SAVISQKPSRDICQRGTSLTIQCQVDSQVTMMFWYRQQPGQSLTLIATANQGSEATYESGFVIDKFPISRPNLTFSTLTVSNMSPEDSSIYLCSVEQINLEAFFGQGTRLTVV.